What follows describes a single TCR beta chain. These data originate in a study of cytomegalovirus exposure and HLA in healthy donors. Germline lookup yields CDR1 LNHDA and CDR2 SQIVND (reference sequence). The CDR3 is 14 amino acids. V dropped 8 bases and J dropped 0 bases, with 13 bases sitting between them. A multiplex PCR was run with 60 Vbeta primers and 13 Jbeta primers. Generated by immunoSEQ multiplex PCR, the TCRdb table keeps only in-frame clones and is missing some. The profile shows 85,000 to 100,000 clones, about 75% of them singletons. The chain employs TRBV19 and TRBJ1-1; tentatively, D is TRBD1 (5 bases). The TCR sequence derives from a man aged 35-49 years in good health and CMV-seropositive. Sequencing was performed on PBMCs. This chain's CDR3 is CASRKGLVNTEAFF. The DNA for the CDR3 is TGTGCCAGTCGCAAGGGGCTAGTGAACACTGAAGCTTTCTTT. Variable domain in full (rest from reference TRBV19 and TRBJ1-1): DGGITQSPKYLFRKEGQNVTLSCEQNLNHDAMYWYRQDPGQGLRLIYYSQIVNDFQKGDIAEGYSVSREKKESFPLTVTSAQKNPTAFYLCASRKGLVNTEAFFGQGTRLTVV.